This T cell receptor (beta chain) was sequenced during a study of T cell responses to AZD1222 COVID-19 vaccine. Notes on the study in general: Every sample of the repertoires postdated the peak T cell response.

Measured with immunoSEQ multiplex PCR; TCRdb has only the in-frame clones, and not every one. The sample gives over 85,000 clones, approximately 90% of which show up once; 4% to 6% is in the top ten. This clone was seen more than once but under ten times. What it binds is unknown. V was pared by 3 bases and J by 5 bases, with 20 bases between. CDR1 is GTSNPN, CDR2 SVGIG, per germline (reference sequence). The CDR3 sequence is 16 residues long. Sequenced material: peripheral blood, taken on day 0 of AZD1222 vaccination. The clonotype was recovered from an adult in good health. The rearrangement joins TRBV30 to TRBJ2-1; perhaps TRBD1 as D (5 bases). The CDR3, as DNA: TGTGCCTGGAGCGGGTGGGGCCAGGGAATGGACAATGAGCAGTTCTTC. Translating it yields CAWSGWGQGMDNEQFF.